This TCR beta chain derives from a study of technical replicates of blood from several donors. Generated by immunoSEQ multiplex PCR, the TCRdb table keeps only in-frame clones and is missing some. In the table there are about 100,000 clones, 96% of which are singletons. The germline V gene has CDR1 SGHNT and CDR2 YYREEE (reference sequence). The V gene lost 5 bases and the J gene lost 7 bases, with 15 bases spanning the gap. The CDR3 is 13 amino acids. The TCR sequence derives from a human donor in good health. The V and J genes are TRBV5-4 and TRBJ2-5, with D possibly matching TRBD2 (5 bases). Sequencing was carried out using T cells isolated from PBMCs. CDR3 residues: CASRRSVEGTQYF. DNA for the CDR3: TGTGCCAGCAGGCGGAGCGTCGAGGGGACCCAGTACTTC.